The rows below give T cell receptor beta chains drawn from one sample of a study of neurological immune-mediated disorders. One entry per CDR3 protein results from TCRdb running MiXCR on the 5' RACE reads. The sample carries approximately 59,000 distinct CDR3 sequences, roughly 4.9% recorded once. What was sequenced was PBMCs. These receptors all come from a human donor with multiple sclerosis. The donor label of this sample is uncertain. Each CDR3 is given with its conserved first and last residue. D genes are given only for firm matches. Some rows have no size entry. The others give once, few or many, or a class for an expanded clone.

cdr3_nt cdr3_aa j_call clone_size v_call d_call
TGTGCCAGCAGCTTGGGACCCGTCTCCTACGAGCAGTACTTC CASSLGPVSYEQYF TRBJ2-7 many TRBV5-5 NA
TGCGCCAGCAGCCTCGATTATACGCAGTATTTT CASSLDYTQYF TRBJ2-3 medium-sized TRBV5-1 NA
TGCGCCAGCAGCTCCGCAACTGGTCACAATGAGCAGTTCTTC CASSSATGHNEQFF TRBJ2-1 many TRBV5-1 NA
TGCGCCAGCAGCCCCGAACGAGAGACCCAGTACTTC CASSPERETQYF TRBJ2-5 many TRBV5-1 NA
TGCAGTGCTAGAGATCCCCTAAAAAACAATGAGCAGTTCTTC CSARDPLKNNEQFF TRBJ2-1 many TRBV20-1 NA
TGCAGTGCTAGAGATCAGCAGAGCTACGAGCAGTACTTC CSARDQQSYEQYF TRBJ2-7 many TRBV20-1 NA
TGCAGTGCTAGACTTCGCCTTAAACTGACAGATACGCAGTATTTT CSARLRLKLTDTQYF TRBJ2-3 many TRBV20-1 NA
TGTGCCAGCAGCCGGACAGCCCAAGAGACCCAGTACTTC CASSRTAQETQYF TRBJ2-5 many TRBV7-2 NA
TGTGCCAGCGCTAATAAGCCCTCCTACGAGCAGTACTTC CASANKPSYEQYF TRBJ2-7 many TRBV6-5 NA
TGTGCCAGCAGTTCGGGTGTCTCTGGGGCCAACGTCCTGACTTTC CASSSGVSGANVLTF TRBJ2-6 many TRBV6-5 NA
TGTGCCAGCAGCGCCCGGAGAGGGGCGGACTCCTACAATGAGCAGTTCTTC CASSARRGADSYNEQFF TRBJ2-1 many TRBV9 NA
TGCAGTGCCACCCCCCTCCGTACCTACGAGCAGTACTTC CSATPLRTYEQYF TRBJ2-7 many TRBV20-1 NA
TGCGCCAGCAGCCAAGTTCGTAGTGAGCAGTTCTTC CASSQVRSEQFF TRBJ2-1 many TRBV4-1 NA
TGCAGCGTTACAGACGGGGACAATGAGCAGTTCTTC CSVTDGDNEQFF TRBJ2-1 many TRBV29-1 NA
TGCAGCGTCCGGGACAGCAGCTCCTACAATGAGCAGTTCTTC CSVRDSSSYNEQFF TRBJ2-1 many TRBV29-1 TRBD1
TGTGCCATCAGCCTACCGACGACTAGCGGAAGCACAGATACGCAGTATTTT CAISLPTTSGSTDTQYF TRBJ2-3 many TRBV10-3 TRBD2
TGTGCCAGCAGATCAAGCCACGGACAGGGAAGTCCCTATAATTCACCCCTCCACTTT CASRSSHGQGSPYNSPLHF TRBJ1-6 many TRBV12-3/TRBV12-4 TRBD1
TGTGCCAGCTCACCCGCGGGGCCGGATACGCAGTATTTT CASSPAGPDTQYF TRBJ2-3 NA TRBV18 NA
TGCGCCAGCAGCTTGGCCAGGCATGAGCAGTTCTTC CASSLARHEQFF TRBJ2-1 many TRBV5-1 NA
TGTGCCAGCAGCCATGACGGGACTGAGGGGGATACGCAGTATTTT CASSHDGTEGDTQYF TRBJ2-3 many TRBV3-1 NA
TGTGCCAGCGGGAGGGGAGGGGCGGAAGATACGCAGTATTTT CASGRGGAEDTQYF TRBJ2-3 few TRBV7-3 TRBD2
TGCAGTGCTCATCCAGGATTGGGTCAGCCCCAGCATTTT CSAHPGLGQPQHF TRBJ1-5 many TRBV20-1 NA
TGTGCCAGCAGTTGGGGACAGTCCTACGAGCAGTACTTC CASSWGQSYEQYF TRBJ2-7 many TRBV12-3/TRBV12-4 TRBD1
TGCAGTGCTACGGAGACAGGGGGGATCAATGAGCAGTTCTTC CSATETGGINEQFF TRBJ2-1 many TRBV20-1 TRBD1
TGCAGTGTTCAGCATGGGGGGCTGAGCAATCAGCCCCAGCATTTT CSVQHGGLSNQPQHF TRBJ1-5 many TRBV20-1 NA
TGTGCCACCAGCAGAGATGGGCTAAATCGGGGGCACACCGGGGAGCTGTTTTTT CATSRDGLNRGHTGELFF TRBJ2-2 many TRBV15 NA
TGTGCCAGCAGCCTTAGCCAGGAGAGACAGCCCCAGCATTTT CASSLSQERQPQHF TRBJ1-5 many TRBV12-1 NA
TGTGCCAGCAGTTTAAGCAGGGTCGTTGGCACTGAAGCTTTCTTT CASSLSRVVGTEAFF TRBJ1-1 many TRBV27 NA
TGCAGCGTTCTGGAGGGGGCCTACGAGCAGTACTTC CSVLEGAYEQYF TRBJ2-7 few TRBV29-1 NA
TGTGCCAGCAGTTATGGGAGCGGGGTTGACACCGGGGAGCTGTTTTTT CASSYGSGVDTGELFF TRBJ2-2 few TRBV6-2/TRBV6-3 TRBD2
TGTGCCACCAGCGGGGTGGTGGCTACCGGGGAGCTGTTTTTT CATSGVVATGELFF TRBJ2-2 many TRBV10-3 TRBD2
TGTGCCAGCACCGGAGACAGATACTACGAGCAGTACTTC CASTGDRYYEQYF TRBJ2-7 many TRBV2 NA
TGCAGTGCTAGAGGGACATTTTCCTACGAGCAGTACTTC CSARGTFSYEQYF TRBJ2-7 few TRBV20-1 NA
TGTGCCAGCAGACGTCCGGGACAGAGGAACACCGGGGAGCTGTTTTTT CASRRPGQRNTGELFF TRBJ2-2 many TRBV6-1 TRBD1
TGCAGTGCGAGAGGTCTGGGGTCGGGACTAGCGGGAACCGGGGAGCTGTTTTTT CSARGLGSGLAGTGELFF TRBJ2-2 many TRBV20-1 TRBD2
TGTGCCAGCAGCGAAGCAGGGTATTCTGAAGCTTTCTTT CASSEAGYSEAFF TRBJ1-1 many TRBV7-9 NA
TGTGCCAGCACCGAGGGGCCCGGGGGCTCCTACGAGCAGTACTTC CASTEGPGGSYEQYF TRBJ2-7 many TRBV25-1 NA
TGTGCCAGCACCCACGATTTTATCGTCAATCCAGAATTCTCTGGGGCCAACGTCCTGACTTTC CASTHDFIVNPEFSGANVLTF TRBJ2-6 many TRBV6-1 NA
TGTGCCAGCAGTTACGACACGAACTATGGCTACACCTTC CASSYDTNYGYTF TRBJ1-2 many TRBV7-2 NA
TGTGCCAGCAGCCTTCAGGGGGGGGACAATCAGCCCCAGCATTTT CASSLQGGDNQPQHF TRBJ1-5 many TRBV11-2 TRBD1
TGTGCCAGCAGTTTTAGGGGGTTTTTCGGCACAGATACGCAGTATTTT CASSFRGFFGTDTQYF TRBJ2-3 NA TRBV27 NA
TGCGCCAGCAGCCCCGAGGCTTACACAGATACGCAGTATTTT CASSPEAYTDTQYF TRBJ2-3 many TRBV5-1 NA
TGCAGCGCTTCCCAGGGTTTAGCAGATACGCAGTATTTT CSASQGLADTQYF TRBJ2-3 few TRBV29-1 NA
TGTGCCAGCATCCCTGGGGGATTTATCCGGACTGAGCAGTTCTTC CASIPGGFIRTEQFF TRBJ2-1 NA TRBV12-3/TRBV12-4 NA
TGCAGCGCACAGGGGGATGGCAATCAGCCCCAGCATTTT CSAQGDGNQPQHF TRBJ1-5 many TRBV29-1 TRBD1
TGCGCCAGCAGCCCAGATCCGGGACTAGGATGGGAGCAGTTCTTC CASSPDPGLGWEQFF TRBJ2-1 many TRBV5-1 TRBD2
TGCAGTGCTAGAGATGGGGGGGGGACGTACCAAGAGACCCAGTACTTC CSARDGGGTYQETQYF TRBJ2-5 many TRBV20-1 TRBD2
TGTGCCAGCAGCTCCACGAAGCGGCCGGGGGCCTACGAGCAGTACTTC CASSSTKRPGAYEQYF TRBJ2-7 many TRBV11-2 NA
TGTGCCAGCAGTCCCTTCCCGACGGGGGGACTGTTTTTT CASSPFPTGGLFF TRBJ1-4 few TRBV12-3/TRBV12-4 NA
TGCGCCAGCAGCTTCTTGACAGGGGTGGTAGAGACCCAGTACTTC CASSFLTGVVETQYF TRBJ2-5 many TRBV5-1 TRBD1
TGTGCCACCAGCAGACTATACATGTATGAGCAGTTCTTC CATSRLYMYEQFF TRBJ2-1 many TRBV15 NA
TGCAGTGCTAGAGCCGGACAGGGGTTGGACTATAATTCACCCCTCCACTTT CSARAGQGLDYNSPLHF TRBJ1-6 many TRBV20-1 TRBD1
TGCGCCAGCAGCTCCCAGGGACAAGAGACCCAGTACTTC CASSSQGQETQYF TRBJ2-5 many TRBV5-1 NA
TGTGCCACCTCGGGACAGGGGGGAGCCCAGCATTTT CATSGQGGAQHF TRBJ1-5 many TRBV7-9 TRBD1